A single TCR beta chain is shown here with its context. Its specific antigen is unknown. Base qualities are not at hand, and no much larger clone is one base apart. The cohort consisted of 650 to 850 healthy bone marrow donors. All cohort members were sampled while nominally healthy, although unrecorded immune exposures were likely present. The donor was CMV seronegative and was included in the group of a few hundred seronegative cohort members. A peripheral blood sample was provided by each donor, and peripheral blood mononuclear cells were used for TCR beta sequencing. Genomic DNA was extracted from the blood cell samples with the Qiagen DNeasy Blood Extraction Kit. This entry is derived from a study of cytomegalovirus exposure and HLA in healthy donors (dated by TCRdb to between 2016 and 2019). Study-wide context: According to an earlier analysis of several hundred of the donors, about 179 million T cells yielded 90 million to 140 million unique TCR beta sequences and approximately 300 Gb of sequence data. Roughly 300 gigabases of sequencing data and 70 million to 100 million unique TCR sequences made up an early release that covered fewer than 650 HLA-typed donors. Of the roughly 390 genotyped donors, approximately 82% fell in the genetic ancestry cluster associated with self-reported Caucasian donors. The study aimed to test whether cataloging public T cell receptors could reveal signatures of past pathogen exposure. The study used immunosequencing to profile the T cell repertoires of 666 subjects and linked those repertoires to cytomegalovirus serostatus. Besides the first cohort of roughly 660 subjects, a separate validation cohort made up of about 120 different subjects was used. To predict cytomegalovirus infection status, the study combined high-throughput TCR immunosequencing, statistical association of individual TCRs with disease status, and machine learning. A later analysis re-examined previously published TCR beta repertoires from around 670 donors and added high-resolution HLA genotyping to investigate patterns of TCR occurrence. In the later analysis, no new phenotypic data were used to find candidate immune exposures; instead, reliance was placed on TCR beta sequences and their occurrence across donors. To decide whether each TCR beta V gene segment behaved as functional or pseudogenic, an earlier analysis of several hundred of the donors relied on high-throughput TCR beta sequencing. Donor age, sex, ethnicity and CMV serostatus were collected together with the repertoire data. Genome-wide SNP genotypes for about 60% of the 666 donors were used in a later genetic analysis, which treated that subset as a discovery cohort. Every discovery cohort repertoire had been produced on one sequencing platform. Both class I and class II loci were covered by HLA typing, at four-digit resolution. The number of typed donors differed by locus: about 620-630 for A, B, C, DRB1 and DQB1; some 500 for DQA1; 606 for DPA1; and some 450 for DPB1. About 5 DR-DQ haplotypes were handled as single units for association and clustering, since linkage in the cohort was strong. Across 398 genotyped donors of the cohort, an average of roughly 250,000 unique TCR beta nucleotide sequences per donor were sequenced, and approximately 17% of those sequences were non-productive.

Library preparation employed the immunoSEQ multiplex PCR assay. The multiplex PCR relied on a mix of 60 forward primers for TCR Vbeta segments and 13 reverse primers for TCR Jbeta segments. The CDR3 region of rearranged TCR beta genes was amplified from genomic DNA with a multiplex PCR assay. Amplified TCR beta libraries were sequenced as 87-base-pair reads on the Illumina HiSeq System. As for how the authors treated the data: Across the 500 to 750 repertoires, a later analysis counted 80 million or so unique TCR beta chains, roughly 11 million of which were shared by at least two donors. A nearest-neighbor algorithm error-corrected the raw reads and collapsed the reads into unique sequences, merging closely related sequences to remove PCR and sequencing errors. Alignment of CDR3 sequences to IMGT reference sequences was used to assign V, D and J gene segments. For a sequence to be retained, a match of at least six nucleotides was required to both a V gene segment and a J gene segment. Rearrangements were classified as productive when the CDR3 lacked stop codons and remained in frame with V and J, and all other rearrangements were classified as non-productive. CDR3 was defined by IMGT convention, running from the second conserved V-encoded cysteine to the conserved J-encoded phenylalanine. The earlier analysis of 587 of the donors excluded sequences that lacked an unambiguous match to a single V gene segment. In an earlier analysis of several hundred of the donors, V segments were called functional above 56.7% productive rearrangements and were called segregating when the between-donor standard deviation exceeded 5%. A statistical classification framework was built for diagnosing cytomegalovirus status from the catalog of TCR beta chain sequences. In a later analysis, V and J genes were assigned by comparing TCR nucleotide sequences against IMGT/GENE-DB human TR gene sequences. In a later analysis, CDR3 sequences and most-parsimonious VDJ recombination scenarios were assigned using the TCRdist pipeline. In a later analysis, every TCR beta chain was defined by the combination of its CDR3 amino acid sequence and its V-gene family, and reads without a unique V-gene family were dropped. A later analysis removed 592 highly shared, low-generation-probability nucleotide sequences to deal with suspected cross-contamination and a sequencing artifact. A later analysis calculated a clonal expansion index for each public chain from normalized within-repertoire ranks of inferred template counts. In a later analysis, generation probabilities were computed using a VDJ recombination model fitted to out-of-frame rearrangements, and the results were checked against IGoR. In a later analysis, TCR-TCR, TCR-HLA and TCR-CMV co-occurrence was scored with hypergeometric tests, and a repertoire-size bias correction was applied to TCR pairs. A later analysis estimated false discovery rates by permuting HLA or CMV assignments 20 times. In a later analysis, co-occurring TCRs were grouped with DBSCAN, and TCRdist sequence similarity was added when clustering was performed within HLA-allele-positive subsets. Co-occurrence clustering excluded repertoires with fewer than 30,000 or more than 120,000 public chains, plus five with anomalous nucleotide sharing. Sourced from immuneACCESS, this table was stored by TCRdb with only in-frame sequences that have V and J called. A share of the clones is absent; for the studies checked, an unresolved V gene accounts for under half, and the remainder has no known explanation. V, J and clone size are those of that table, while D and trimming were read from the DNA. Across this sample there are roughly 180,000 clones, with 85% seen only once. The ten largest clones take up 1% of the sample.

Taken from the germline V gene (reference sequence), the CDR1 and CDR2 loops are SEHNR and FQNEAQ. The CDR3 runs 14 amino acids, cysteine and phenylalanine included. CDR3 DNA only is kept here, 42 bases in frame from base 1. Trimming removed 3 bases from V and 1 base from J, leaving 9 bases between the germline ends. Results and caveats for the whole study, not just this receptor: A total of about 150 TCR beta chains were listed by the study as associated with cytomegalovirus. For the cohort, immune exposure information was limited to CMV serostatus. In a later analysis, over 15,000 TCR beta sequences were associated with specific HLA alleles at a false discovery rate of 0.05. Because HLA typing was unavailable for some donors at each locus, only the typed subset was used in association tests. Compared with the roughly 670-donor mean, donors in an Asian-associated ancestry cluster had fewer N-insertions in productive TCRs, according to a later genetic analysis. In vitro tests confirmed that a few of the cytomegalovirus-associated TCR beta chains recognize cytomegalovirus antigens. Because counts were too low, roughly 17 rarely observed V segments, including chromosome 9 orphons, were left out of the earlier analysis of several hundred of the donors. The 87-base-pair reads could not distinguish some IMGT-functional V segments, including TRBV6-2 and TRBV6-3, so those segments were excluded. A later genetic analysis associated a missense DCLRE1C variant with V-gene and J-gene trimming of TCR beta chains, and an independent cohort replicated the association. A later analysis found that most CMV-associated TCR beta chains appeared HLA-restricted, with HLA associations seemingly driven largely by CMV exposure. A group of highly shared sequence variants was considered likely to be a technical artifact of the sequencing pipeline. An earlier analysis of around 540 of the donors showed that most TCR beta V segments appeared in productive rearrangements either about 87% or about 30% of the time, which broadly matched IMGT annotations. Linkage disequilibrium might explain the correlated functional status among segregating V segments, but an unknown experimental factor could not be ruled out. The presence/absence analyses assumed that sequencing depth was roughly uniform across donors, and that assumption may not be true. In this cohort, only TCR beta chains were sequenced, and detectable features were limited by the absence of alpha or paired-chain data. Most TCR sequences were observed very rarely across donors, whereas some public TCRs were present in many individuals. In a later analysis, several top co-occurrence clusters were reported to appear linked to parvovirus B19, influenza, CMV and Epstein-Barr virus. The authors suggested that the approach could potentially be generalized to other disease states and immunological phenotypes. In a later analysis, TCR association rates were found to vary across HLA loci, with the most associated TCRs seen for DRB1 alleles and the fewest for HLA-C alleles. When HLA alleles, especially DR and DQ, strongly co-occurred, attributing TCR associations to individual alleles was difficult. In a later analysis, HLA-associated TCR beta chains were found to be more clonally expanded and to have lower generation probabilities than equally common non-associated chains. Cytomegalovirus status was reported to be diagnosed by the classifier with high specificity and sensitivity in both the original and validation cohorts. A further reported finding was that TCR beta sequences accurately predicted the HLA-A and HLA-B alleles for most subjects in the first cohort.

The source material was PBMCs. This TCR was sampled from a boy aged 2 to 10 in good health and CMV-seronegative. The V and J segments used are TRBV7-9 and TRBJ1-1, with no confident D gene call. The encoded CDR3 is CASSFGETNTEAFF. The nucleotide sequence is TGTGCCAGCAGCTTTGGGGAGACGAACACTGAAGCTTTCTTT.